This paragraph reports one T cell receptor beta chain. Its matching antigen is unknown. 5'RACE with constant-segment primers built TCRalpha and TCRbeta cDNA libraries with UMIs. TCRdb re-called the 5' RACE reads through MiXCR, storing one row per CDR3 protein. The table includes about 320,000 distinct CDR3 sequences, roughly an eighth detected once. The source of the sample is a study of T-cell memory formation after mild COVID-19. Regarding the study as a whole: Clones which contracted sat mainly in CM and EM if CD4+, and in EMRA if CD8+. Still unconfirmed is whether the second-wave clones peaking on day 37 recognized SARS-CoV-2.

The material sequenced was PBMCs or a T cell subset sorted from them (not recorded which). The clonotype was recovered from a young man who had mild COVID-19 (a few samples of this study predate the infection). Cell type and time point are not known.

CDR3 DNA sequence: TGTGCCAGCAGCTTAGGCTCGGCAGTGAAGGCTTTCTTT. Translating it yields CASSLGSAVKAFF. This chain uses TRBV7-2 with TRBJ1-1; D call uncertain. CDR3 length: 13 residues. Trimming took 1 base from V and 11 from J, leaving 14 bases between them. From germline, CDR1 is SGHTA and CDR2 FQGNSA.